This entry features one T cell receptor (beta chain) sequence. What it binds is not known. This record comes from a study of shared clonotypes between healthy human individuals. Study-wide context: Donors were two women and a few men aged 18 to 49. The plates for each donor numbered three CD4 naive, three CD4 memory, two CD8 naive and one CD8 memory.

There are 14 residues in the CDR3. Trimming removed 5 bases at V and 4 bases at J, with 12 bases between. Per germline, CDR1 MNHEY and CDR2 SMNVEV (reference sequence). Produced via immunoSEQ multiplex PCR; TCRdb's table is partial and in-frame only. The data hold 1 million to 1.2 million clones, with around 77% observed a single time. Study-level points and caveats: The donor pool, a small one, limited the genetic and exposure-history diversity represented.

The sequenced sample consisted of memory CD4+ T cells from PBMCs. Subset denoted: CD45RA-negative fraction. The source of this sequence is a man aged 18 to 30 in good health. Some clones in this sample may be carry-over from other donors' samples. The chain uses TRBV27 and TRBJ1-5; D is possibly TRBD1 (5 bases). As DNA, the CDR3 is TGTGCCAGCAGTGGCGGGGGTCGGAATCAGCCCCAGCATTTT. Translated, it gives CASSGGGRNQPQHF.